The 26 T cell receptor beta chains listed next were all sequenced from one sample in a study of T cell responses to AZD1222 COVID-19 vaccine. The assay was immunoSEQ multiplex PCR, and TCRdb's table has in-frame clones only and misses some. The sample lists about 94,000 clones; about 88% were seen once. The specimen comprised peripheral blood, sampled on day 0 of AZD1222 vaccination. The source of these receptors is an adult in good health.

The chain combines TRBV10-3 with TRBJ2-5; maybe TRBD1 (8 bases). The CDR3 has 14 amino acids. From germline, CDR1 is ENHRY and CDR2 SYGVKD. V shed 2 bases and J shed 5 bases, with 12 bases lying between them. In DNA, the CDR3 is TGTGCCATCAGTGAGGGACAGGGAGGGGAGACCCAGTACTTC. Encoded protein: CAISEGQGGETQYF.

V and J are TRBV4-1 and TRBJ2-3, with 16 nucleotides matching TRBD2. V trimming: 0 bases; J trimming: 5 bases; junction bases outside the gene matches: 5. The germline V gene encodes CDR1 MGHRA and CDR2 YSYEKL. The CDR3 consists of 18 residues. CDR3 coding DNA: TGCGCCAGCAGCCAAGATGGGACTAGCGGGGGGGCCATAGATACGCAGTATTTT. Residues: CASSQDGTSGGAIDTQYF.

The chain has TRBV20-1 and TRBJ1-2, with 7 nucleotides matching TRBD1. The V gene's germline CDR1 is DFQATT and CDR2 SNEGSKA (reference sequence). The V and J ends lost 3 bases and 10 bases, in that order; junction bases with no gene match: 8. There are 12 residues in the CDR3. CDR3 coding DNA: TGCAGTGCTAGTGGTACAGGGGAGACCTACACCTTC. This gives the protein CSASGTGETYTF.

The V call is TRBV5-1, the J call TRBJ1-4; D gene unclear. This CDR3 is 14 amino acids long. V was shortened by 4 bases and J by 4 bases, with 11 bases between the two germline ends. Germline values: CDR1 SGHRS, CDR2 YFSETQ. The CDR3 loop reads CASSPGVLNEKLFF. The CDR3 coding sequence is TGCGCCAGCAGCCCCGGGGTCCTTAATGAAAAACTGTTTTTT.

V gene TRBV5-1 combines with J gene TRBJ1-1; TRBD1 matches at 8 bases. Losses at the gene ends were 3 bases for V and 2 bases for J; bases not matched to a gene: 6. The CDR3 is made up of 15 amino acids. Germline values: CDR1 SGHRS, CDR2 YFSETQ. The CDR3 bases are TGCGCCAGCAGCTCCCAAGGACAGGGAAACACTGAAGCTTTCTTT. Encoded protein: CASSSQGQGNTEAFF. The whole variable domain, remainder taken from reference TRBV5-1 and TRBJ1-1, is KAGVTQTPRYLIKTRGQQVTLSCSPISGHRSVSWYQQTPGQGLQFLFEYFSETQRNKGNFPGRFSGRQFSNSRSEMNVSTLELGDSALYLCASSSQGQGNTEAFFGQGTRLTVV.

V and J are TRBV3-1 (or the pseudogene TRBV3-2) and TRBJ2-7; tentatively, D is TRBD1 (5 bases). V lost 4 bases and J 0 bases, leaving 13 bases between the germline ends. The CDR3 is 15 residues long. CDR1 LGHDT and CDR2 YNNKEL come from the germline V gene (reference sequence). The DNA of the CDR3 is TGTGCCAGCAGCCCCCCCAGTAGGGGCTCCTACGAGCAGTACTTC. This gives the protein CASSPPSRGSYEQYF.

The chain recombines TRBV6-5 with TRBJ2-7, with D possibly being TRBD1 or TRBD2 (6 bases each). This CDR3 has 15 residues. Trimming pared 2 bases from V and 1 base from J, leaving 12 bases between. The V gene's germline CDR1 is MNHEY and CDR2 SVGAGI. CDR3 region: CASSYVDSGSYEQYF. In DNA, the CDR3 is TGTGCCAGCAGTTACGTGGACAGCGGGTCCTACGAGCAGTACTTC.

About this clone: The same CDR3 is also encoded by other DNA sequences in this sample. The gene calls are TRBV12-3 or TRBV12-4 and TRBJ2-7, with a possible D match to TRBD2 (5 bases). The CDR3 is 12 residues long. Trimming stripped 4 bases from V and 6 bases from J, with 10 bases between. This CDR3 reads CASSSLVSEQYF. CDR3 nucleotide sequence: TGTGCCAGCAGTTCACTAGTTAGCGAGCAGTACTTC.

This sequence joins TRBV19 and TRBJ2-2; D assignment may be TRBD1 or TRBD2 (5 bases each). Trimming removed 3 bases at V and 4 bases at J, with 15 bases between. The germline V gene encodes CDR1 LNHDA and CDR2 SQIVND (reference sequence). There are 16 residues in the CDR3. The CDR3 nucleotides read TGTGCCAGTAGTATCATGGGGACGGGTGGCACCGGGGAGCTGTTTTTT. Amino acids: CASSIMGTGGTGELFF.

The chain is built from TRBV6-5 and TRBJ1-1, with no clear D. Trimming stripped 9 bases from V and 5 bases from J, with 16 bases between. Per the germline V gene, CDR1 is MNHEY and CDR2 is SVGAGI. The CDR3 runs to 13 residues. The CDR3 sequence: CASRSQAGTEAFF. In DNA, the CDR3 is TGTGCCAGTCGCAGTCAGGCGGGGACTGAAGCTTTCTTT.

The chain carries TRBV20-1 and TRBJ1-5; D remains unclear. Trimming took off 3 bases at V and 3 bases at J, with 12 bases between the two ends. Germline V gene sequence: CDR1 DFQATT, CDR2 SNEGSKA (reference sequence). CDR3 length: 14 amino acids. CDR3 in amino acids: CSASLGRSNQPQHF. Here the CDR3 DNA reads TGCAGTGCTAGTCTGGGGAGGTCCAATCAGCCCCAGCATTTT.

This chain joins TRBV7-2 and TRBJ2-2; no definite D call. CDR1 is SGHTA and CDR2 is FQGNSA in the germline V gene. The CDR3 spans 12 residues. The germline V and J ends were trimmed by 3 bases and 4 bases, with 3 bases remaining between them. The CDR3, as DNA: TGTGCCAGCAGCTTCTCCACCGGGGAGCTGTTTTTT. Translated: CASSFSTGELFF. Variable domain in full (rest from reference TRBV7-2 and TRBJ2-2): GAGVSQSPSNKVTEKGKDVELRCDPISGHTALYWYRQSLGQGLEFLIYFQGNSAPDKSGLPSDRFSAERTGGSVSTLTIQRTQQEDSAVYLCASSFSTGELFFGEGSRLTVL.

This chain uses TRBV27 with TRBJ1-2; perhaps TRBD1 as D (5 bases). V was clipped by 6 bases and J by 2 bases, with 19 bases between them. The CDR3 consists of 16 residues. Germline values: CDR1 MNHEY, CDR2 SMNVEV (reference sequence). CDR3 protein: CASSGGRSIGNYGYTF. In nucleotides, the CDR3 is TGTGCCAGCAGCGGGGGACGCAGCATTGGGAACTATGGCTACACCTTC.

V and J are TRBV7-9 and TRBJ1-1; unclear D gene. The V gene lost 5 bases and the J gene lost 3 bases, with 13 bases spanning the gap. The germline V gene encodes CDR1 SEHNR and CDR2 FQNEAQ (reference sequence). This CDR3 has 14 residues. CDR3 coding DNA: TGTGCCAGCAGCGGCCACCTGGGTGACACTGAAGCTTTCTTT. Its translation is CASSGHLGDTEAFF.

The chain has TRBV18 and TRBJ1-1; D gene uncertain. V lost 6 bases and J 14 bases, leaving 22 bases between the germline ends. Germline CDR1 KGHSH, CDR2 LQKENI. The CDR3 has 13 amino acids. The CDR3 sequence is CASSPGSSGVLFF. As DNA, the CDR3 is TGTGCCAGCTCCCCCGGCAGCAGTGGAGTTCTGTTCTTT.

The rearrangement links TRBV3-1 (or the pseudogene TRBV3-2) to TRBJ1-1; D is uncertain. Trimming took 1 base from V and 10 from J, leaving 13 bases between them. CDR1 is LGHDT, CDR2 YNNKEL, per germline (reference sequence). The CDR3 is made up of 13 amino acids. The CDR3 loop reads CASSQVSDGGAFF. CDR3 nucleotides: TGTGCCAGCAGCCAAGTATCCGACGGCGGAGCTTTCTTT.

The chain carries TRBV6-1 and TRBJ2-3; no definite D call. CDR1 and CDR2 (germline): MNHNS, SASEGT. Trimming shortened V by 5 bases and J by 5 bases, and 14 bases separated the two germline ends. The CDR3 consists of 14 residues. The CDR3, as DNA: TGTGCCAGCAGTTTCCCTTCTGGTCAAGATACGCAGTATTTT. Translated, it gives CASSFPSGQDTQYF.

The chain recombines TRBV7-8 with TRBJ1-2; D ambiguous. This CDR3 has 15 residues. Trimming left V 3 bases short and J 3 bases short, with 14 bases between. CDR1 is SGHVS and CDR2 is FQNEAQ in the germline V gene. CDR3 nucleotides: TGTGCCAGCAGCTTGGGCAGCACCCGTCACTATGGCTACACCTTC. Translation: CASSLGSTRHYGYTF.

The chain couples TRBV5-4 to TRBJ2-5, with D tentatively TRBD1 (6 bases). Germline-derived CDR1 and CDR2 are SGHNT and YYREEE (reference sequence). Trimming shortened V by 4 bases and J by 5 bases, and 12 bases separated the two germline ends. This CDR3 spans 13 amino acids. The CDR3: CASSPSDSETQYF. For the CDR3, the DNA is TGTGCCAGCAGCCCGTCGGACAGTGAGACCCAGTACTTC.

This clone was observed a handful of times. The chain joins TRBV5-1 to TRBJ1-6; 10 nucleotides line up with TRBD1. Germline loops: CDR1 SGHRS, CDR2 YFSETQ. CDR3 length: 15 amino acids. Losses at the gene ends were 2 bases for V and 10 bases for J; bases not matched to a gene: 6. This chain's CDR3 is CASSLSGTGDSPLHF. CDR3 nucleotides: TGCGCCAGCAGCTTATCCGGGACAGGGGACTCACCCCTCCACTTT.

The V call is TRBV11-1, the J call TRBJ2-7; D is unresolved. The length of the CDR3 is 12 residues. The germline gives CDR1 SGHAT, CDR2 FQDESV (reference sequence). Trimming removed 5 bases from V and 3 bases from J, with 8 bases in between. The CDR3 DNA reads as TGTGCCAGCAGCCTATCAGTCTACGAGCAGTACTTC. Amino acids: CASSLSVYEQYF.

V usage is TRBV5-6 and J usage is TRBJ2-7; the match to TRBD1 covers 7 bases. V gave up 3 bases and J gave up 0 bases; unmatched junction bases: 3. The CDR3 covers 14 residues. CDR1 is SGHDT, CDR2 YYEEEE, per germline. For the CDR3, the DNA is TGTGCCAGCAGCTGGGGACAGAACTCCTACGAGCAGTACTTC. Translating gives CASSWGQNSYEQYF.

The chain recombines TRBV27 with TRBJ1-6; the match to TRBD1 covers 7 bases. Germline lookup yields CDR1 MNHEY and CDR2 SMNVEV (reference sequence). V dropped 2 bases and J dropped 13; count of bases not matched to a gene: 17. CDR3 length: 17 residues. For the CDR3, the DNA is TGTGCCAGCAGTTTAAGGCGCCCAGGGGACAGCCCTAGGCCCCTCCACTTT. Translating gives CASSLRRPGDSPRPLHF.

CDR3 nucleotides: TGTGCCAGCCAAGACAGCACAGATACGCAGTATTTT. It encodes CASQDSTDTQYF. The rearrangement joins TRBV6-6 to TRBJ2-3; D ambiguous. This CDR3 has 12 residues. CDR1 and CDR2 (germline): MNHNY, SVGAGI (reference sequence). Trimming left V 8 bases short and J 0 bases short, with 6 bases between.

The chain recombines TRBV30 with TRBJ2-3; 7 bases fit TRBD2. The junction had 5 bases not matched to a gene; V was cut back by 0 bases and J by 2 bases. The CDR3 spans 15 residues. Germline lookup yields CDR1 GTSNPN and CDR2 SVGIG (reference sequence). The CDR3 reads CAWSVRRLATDTQYF. CDR3 DNA: TGTGCCTGGAGTGTACGACGACTAGCCACAGATACGCAGTATTTT.

The V call is TRBV2, the J call TRBJ2-2; 10 bases map to TRBD1. The CDR3 extends over 14 amino acids. The germline V gene encodes CDR1 SNHLY and CDR2 FYNNEI. Losses at the gene ends were 4 bases for V and 8 bases for J; bases not matched to a gene: 4. CDR3 sequence (DNA): TGTGCCAGCAGTGTGACAGGGGGCGAGGGGGAGCTGTTTTTT. Translating it yields CASSVTGGEGELFF.